Below are 32 T cell receptor beta chains sequenced from a single sample in a study of shared clonotypes between healthy human individuals. TCRdb's copy holds only in-frame clones and misses some; the assay was immunoSEQ multiplex PCR. This sample carries 2 million to 2.5 million clones, 93% of them seen once, and the ten largest clones take 0.36%. The sample consisted of naive CD4+ T cells from PBMCs. Subset indicated: CD45RA+ positively selected. The origin of the receptors is a man between 18 and 29 years old in good health. Some clones in this sample may be carry-over from other donors' samples.

The chain couples TRBV7-3 to TRBJ2-1, with D perhaps given as TRBD1 or TRBD2 (6 bases each). Trimming removed 6 bases from V and 9 bases from J, with 24 bases in between. The CDR3 extends over 16 amino acids. Germline V CDR1 and CDR2: SGHTA, FQGTGA. The CDR3, as DNA: TGTGCCAGCAGTCCGGTGGGGGGCCTGGCACTCGGTGAGCAGTTCTTC. Encoded protein: CASSPVGGLALGEQFF.

This chain connects TRBV7-9 to TRBJ2-5; D possibly corresponds to TRBD2 (6 bases). The CDR3 extends over 15 amino acids. The V end lost 5 bases, the J end lost 4 bases, and 17 bases lay between the germline ends. From germline, CDR1 is SEHNR and CDR2 FQNEAQ (reference sequence). In nucleotides, the CDR3 is TGTGCCAGCAGCCCCAAATTTCCCGGGGGAGAGACCCAGTACTTC. It encodes CASSPKFPGGETQYF.

The chain recombines TRBV5-8 with TRBJ2-2, with D uncertain. The V and J ends lost 4 bases and 7 bases respectively, with 17 bases between them. The CDR3 length is 15 residues. Per germline, CDR1 SGHTS and CDR2 YDEGEE. The chain's CDR3 is CASSLFTTLGGELFF. CDR3 coding DNA: TGTGCCAGCAGCCTTTTTACTACGTTAGGCGGGGAGCTGTTTTTT.

This clone was recorded once. The V call is TRBV6-6, the J call TRBJ2-5; 11 bases fit TRBD1. V was clipped by 2 bases and J by 5 bases; unmatched bases: 7. CDR1 and CDR2 (germline): MNHNY, SVGAGI (reference sequence). This CDR3 is 16 amino acids long. DNA of the CDR3: TGTGCCAGCAGTTACCCCGGGACAGGGGGAGGCGAGACCCAGTACTTC. It translates to CASSYPGTGGGETQYF.

The chain recombines TRBV5-1 with TRBJ2-2, with D perhaps matching TRBD2 (5 bases). Between the trimmed V and J ends, which lost 4 bases and 6 bases, there was a span of 16 bases. The CDR3 consists of 15 residues. Germline assignment: CDR1 SGHRS and CDR2 YFSETQ. Here the CDR3 reads CASSAASGRAGELFF. The CDR3 region has the DNA TGCGCCAGCAGCGCAGCTTCTGGGAGAGCCGGGGAGCTGTTTTTT.

The rearrangement uses TRBV30 and TRBJ2-7; maybe TRBD1 (5 bases). Trimming removed 0 bases from V and 1 base from J, with 13 bases in between. The CDR3 has 15 amino acids. The germline V gene has CDR1 GTSNPN and CDR2 SVGIG (reference sequence). The CDR3 protein is CAWSVPAGKSYEQYF. CDR3 in DNA: TGTGCCTGGAGTGTACCCGCAGGGAAGTCCTACGAGCAGTACTTC.

This chain uses TRBV28 with TRBJ2-7, with 11 nucleotides matching TRBD2. Germline CDR1 MDHEN, CDR2 SYDVKM. Unmatched junction bases numbered 5, after V lost 5 bases and J lost 5 bases. There are 14 residues in the CDR3. CDR3 nucleotides: TGTGCCAGCAGTGCCCATAGCGGGAGGGACGAGCAGTACTTC. Its protein is CASSAHSGRDEQYF.

The chain employs TRBV5-4 and TRBJ1-2, with TRBD1 as a possible D gene (5 bases). Trimming pared 4 bases from V and 2 bases from J, leaving 15 bases between. Germline CDR1 reads SGHNT; CDR2 reads YYREEE (reference sequence). The CDR3 loop spans 15 amino acids. The CDR3 bases are TGTGCCAGCAGCCCGGGGGGGGGATGGAACTATGGCTACACCTTC. This sequence encodes CASSPGGGWNYGYTF.

The rearrangement joins TRBV18 to TRBJ2-7; 14 positions match TRBD2. Germline loops: CDR1 KGHSH, CDR2 LQKENI. With V trimmed by 3 bases and J by 0 bases, 1 base remained unmatched. This CDR3 comprises 16 residues. CDR3 sequence reads: CASSPGTSGSSYEQYF. The DNA for the CDR3 is TGTGCCAGCTCACCCGGGACTAGCGGGAGCTCCTACGAGCAGTACTTC.

The V call is TRBV7-9, the J call TRBJ2-3; D is unresolved. Trimming removed 3 bases from V and 1 base from J, with 11 bases in between. The germline gives CDR1 SEHNR, CDR2 FQNEAQ (reference sequence). CDR3 length equals 15 residues. The CDR3 DNA sequence: TGTGCCAGCAGCTTCGAAAACCAACGCACAGATACGCAGTATTTT. This codes for CASSFENQRTDTQYF.

The chain carries TRBV19 and TRBJ1-4; maybe TRBD1 (5 bases). V lost 3 bases, J lost 6 bases, and 17 bases lay in between. Germline loops: CDR1 LNHDA, CDR2 SQIVND (reference sequence). This CDR3 has 16 amino acids. The CDR3, as DNA: TGTGCCAGTAGTATGGGGATTTCGCGGGACTATGAAAAACTGTTTTTT. It yields the protein CASSMGISRDYEKLFF.

The J gene is TRBJ2-5, the V gene TRBV18; D is ambiguous. Germline V lookup: CDR1 KGHSH, CDR2 LQKENI. V lost 0 bases and J lost 2, with 10 bases in between. This CDR3 region has 15 residues. CDR3 in DNA: TGTGCCAGCTCACCACCAGAGAAAGCTCAAGAGACCCAGTACTTC. Protein product: CASSPPEKAQETQYF.

In this sample, this clone turned up once. The chain carries TRBV28 and TRBJ2-7; no clear D. This CDR3 comprises 14 residues. Germline CDR1 and CDR2: MDHEN and SYDVKM. Trimming removed 2 bases at V and 7 bases at J, with 15 bases between. As DNA, the CDR3 is TGTGCCAGCAGTTTACTAAGTAAAGGGATGGAGCAGTACTTC. Amino acid sequence: CASSLLSKGMEQYF. The variable domain in full, with the rest retrieved from reference TRBV28 and TRBJ2-7, is DVKVTQSSRYLVKRTGEKVFLECVQDMDHENMFWYRQDPGLGLRLIYFSYDVKMKEKGDIPEGYSVSREKKERFSLILESASTNQTSMYLCASSLLSKGMEQYFGPGTRLTVT.

The count of this clone is one. The rearrangement joins TRBV5-1 to TRBJ1-2; no reliable D call. The V end lost 2 bases, the J end lost 7 bases, and 9 bases lay between the germline ends. Germline loops: CDR1 SGHRS, CDR2 YFSETQ. The CDR3 loop spans 12 amino acids. The CDR3: CASSLSQTGYTF. CDR3 DNA: TGCGCCAGCAGCTTATCCCAGACTGGCTACACCTTC. Complete variable domain (other parts from reference TRBV5-1 and TRBJ1-2): KAGVTQTPRYLIKTRGQQVTLSCSPISGHRSVSWYQQTPGQGLQFLFEYFSETQRNKGNFPGRFSGRQFSNSRSEMNVSTLELGDSALYLCASSLSQTGYTFGSGTRLTVV.

For this clone: Other DNA sequences in the sample encode the same CDR3. The chain joins TRBV5-1 to TRBJ2-3; D not resolved. The germline V and J ends were trimmed by 5 bases and 6 bases, with 7 bases remaining between them. Germline CDR1 reads SGHRS; CDR2 reads YFSETQ. The CDR3 is made up of 11 amino acids. The CDR3 bases are TGCGCCAGCAGTCAGTCGGATACGCAGTATTTT. This sequence encodes CASSQSDTQYF.

A few counts support this clone. The chain employs TRBV9 and TRBJ2-1, with D possibly being TRBD2 (5 bases). Germline CDR1 SGDLS, CDR2 YYNGEE. Deletions cut 2 bases from V and 1 base from J, with 10 bases between. The CDR3 length is 15 residues. Here the CDR3 reads CASSVASPSYNEQFF. The CDR3 DNA reads as TGTGCCAGCAGCGTGGCTAGCCCTTCCTACAATGAGCAGTTCTTC.

The chain has TRBV28 and TRBJ2-3; D gene ambiguous. Looked up from germline, CDR1 is MDHEN and CDR2 is SYDVKM. The CDR3 length is 18 residues. The V end lost 6 bases, the J end lost 7 bases, and 29 bases lay between the germline ends. CDR3: CASSSKGWRPENVYTQYF. The CDR3 DNA reads TGTGCCAGCAGCAGCAAGGGATGGCGTCCCGAGAATGTGTATACGCAGTATTTT.

The chain carries TRBV9 and TRBJ2-6; 10 bases align to TRBD1. The CDR3 runs to 20 residues. J gave up 2 bases and V 2 bases, and 13 bases lay outside the gene matches. Germline V gene sequence: CDR1 SGDLS, CDR2 YYNGEE. CDR3 loop: CASSVFGFFGQGAGANVLTF. CDR3 DNA sequence: TGTGCCAGCAGCGTTTTCGGTTTTTTCGGACAGGGGGCTGGGGCCAACGTCCTGACTTTC.

V usage is TRBV28 and J usage is TRBJ2-7; D is uncertain. From germline, CDR1 is MDHEN and CDR2 SYDVKM. CDR3 length equals 15 residues. V lost 5 bases to trimming and J lost 2 bases, with 16 bases between them. CDR3 loop: CASSLESSDAYEQYF. CDR3 coding DNA: TGTGCCAGCAGTCTGGAGTCAAGCGACGCCTACGAGCAGTACTTC.

The chain couples TRBV18 to TRBJ2-1; D tentatively fits TRBD1 or TRBD2 (5 bases each). V lost 3 bases and J 9 bases, leaving 18 bases between the germline ends. The CDR3 totals 15 residues. CDR1 and CDR2 (germline): KGHSH, LQKENI. CDR3 residues: CASSPWDRQLGEQFF. CDR3 DNA: TGTGCCAGCTCACCCTGGGACCGACAATTGGGTGAGCAGTTCTTC.

A single count supports this clone. The sample has other DNA sequences that encode this CDR3 too. V gene TRBV5-4 combines with J gene TRBJ2-1; D gene ambiguous. Per germline, CDR1 SGHNT and CDR2 YYREEE (reference sequence). This CDR3 is built from 13 residues. V lost 0 bases to trimming and J lost 4 bases, with 5 bases between them. CDR3 residues: CASSLALYNEQFF. CDR3 coding DNA: TGTGCCAGCAGCTTGGCCTTGTACAATGAGCAGTTCTTC.

The chain uses TRBV7-3 and TRBJ2-2; TRBD1 or TRBD2 may be the D gene (6 bases each). Germline V lookup: CDR1 SGHTA, CDR2 FQGTGA. V was clipped by 2 bases and J by 6 bases, with 13 bases between them. This CDR3 has 15 amino acids. This chain's CDR3 is CASSLLGGASGELFF. The CDR3 bases are TGTGCCAGCAGCTTACTGGGGGGCGCTTCCGGGGAGCTGTTTTTT.

Comments on this clone: Other DNA sequences in the same sample also yield this CDR3. The chain combines TRBV18 with TRBJ2-7; perhaps TRBD2 as D (6 bases). The CDR3 sequence is 13 residues long. Trimming pared 0 bases from V and 7 bases from J, leaving 10 bases between. Germline CDR1 is KGHSH and CDR2 is LQKENI. CDR3 region: CASSPPGRGEQYF. The CDR3 DNA reads TGTGCCAGCTCACCACCCGGGAGAGGGGAGCAGTACTTC.

The V and J genes are TRBV28 and TRBJ1-2, with D possibly being TRBD1 (6 bases). Trimming took 2 bases from V and 4 from J, leaving 20 bases between them. Germline V gives CDR1 MDHEN, CDR2 SYDVKM. The CDR3 contains 17 residues. The CDR3 is CASSLARWGGQGYGYTF. CDR3 nucleotides: TGTGCCAGCAGTTTAGCCCGATGGGGGGGGCAGGGCTATGGCTACACCTTC.

Written as DNA, the CDR3 is TGTGCCTGGACCGCCTCCCTTTGGGGCTACACCTTC. Its translation: CAWTASLWGYTF. The J gene is TRBJ1-2, the V gene TRBV30; D ambiguous. The germline V gene has CDR1 GTSNPN and CDR2 SVGIG (reference sequence). Deletions cut 4 bases from V and 8 bases from J, with 14 bases between. The CDR3 totals 12 residues. Using reference TRBV30 and TRBJ1-2 for the parts outside the CDR3, the full variable domain is SQTIHQWPATLVQPVGSPLSLECTVEGTSNPNLYWYRQAAGRGLQLLFYSVGIGQISSEVPQNLSASRPQDRQFILSSKKLLLSDSGFYLCAWTASLWGYTFGSGTRLTVV.

This clone has only a few counts. The chain links TRBV29-1 to TRBJ1-2; the match to TRBD1 covers 8 bases. The CDR3 covers 14 residues. Germline-derived CDR1 and CDR2 are SQVTM and ANQGSEA. The V and J ends lost 6 bases and 4 bases, in that order; junction bases with no gene match: 10. CDR3 in amino acids: CSVKGTGPGYGYTF. The CDR3 coding sequence is TGCAGCGTGAAGGGGACAGGCCCAGGCTATGGCTACACCTTC.

The CDR3 region is CASSYSGRAGDEQYF. For the CDR3, the DNA is TGTGCCAGCAGTTACTCAGGGAGGGCGGGCGACGAGCAGTACTTC. The J gene is TRBJ2-7, the V gene TRBV6-6, with 7 bases identical to TRBD2. CDR1 MNHNY and CDR2 SVGAGI come from the germline V gene (reference sequence). The V and J ends lost 0 bases and 5 bases, in that order; junction bases with no gene match: 7. The length of the CDR3 is 15 residues.

The rearrangement links TRBV6-5 to TRBJ2-3; D could derive from TRBD1 or TRBD2 (6 bases each). Germline V CDR1 and CDR2: MNHEY, SVGAGI. The CDR3 consists of 15 residues. V was cut by 7 bases and J by 6 bases, with 20 bases left in between. The CDR3 protein is CASTPGAAGADTQYF. DNA for the CDR3: TGTGCCAGCACCCCGGGGGCCGCGGGCGCGGATACGCAGTATTTT.

V usage is TRBV27 and J usage is TRBJ1-1; 8 bases are shared with TRBD1. The CDR3 totals 18 residues. V lost 2 bases to trimming and J lost 1 base; unmatched junction nucleotides: 12. Germline CDR1 MNHEY, CDR2 SMNVEV (reference sequence). CDR3 sequence reads: CASSLKGQGKGTNTEAFF. The CDR3 DNA reads as TGTGCCAGCAGTTTAAAAGGACAGGGAAAGGGCACGAACACTGAAGCTTTCTTT.

The chain uses TRBV28 and TRBJ1-2; tentative D call: TRBD1 (6 bases). CDR1 and CDR2 (germline): MDHEN, SYDVKM. The V gene lost 5 bases and the J gene lost 2 bases, with 15 bases spanning the gap. This CDR3 is 15 amino acids long. CDR3 nucleotide sequence: TGTGCCAGCAGTACTCTAGGACAGCCCAACTATGGCTACACCTTC. Translated: CASSTLGQPNYGYTF.

This sequence joins TRBV20-1 and TRBJ2-5; no clear D. The DNA end favors TRBJ2-7, so the J call may be wrong. The CDR3 is 11 amino acids. The germline gives CDR1 DFQATT, CDR2 SNEGSKA (reference sequence). CDR3 in amino acids: CSARSVYEQYF. CDR3 DNA: TGCAGTGCTAGGTCGGTTTACGAGCAGTACTTC.

The chain has TRBV11-2 and TRBJ2-7, with 8 positions matching TRBD1. With V trimmed by 5 bases and J by 2 bases, 11 bases remained unmatched. The CDR3 contains 16 residues. The germline CDR1 and CDR2 sequences are SGHAT and FQNNGV. CDR3 protein: CASSPRTGGEAYEQYF. CDR3 coding DNA: TGTGCCAGCAGCCCGAGAACAGGGGGAGAGGCCTACGAGCAGTACTTC.